The clone carrying this T cell receptor beta chain was counted at least ten times. V was shortened by 2 bases and J by 4 bases, with 18 bases between the two germline ends. Germline V CDR1 and CDR2: GTSNPN, SVGIG (reference sequence). The CDR3 is made up of 15 amino acids. These data are taken from a study of T cells in Graves' hyperthyroidism and ophthalmopathy. The overall study: The blood sample was taken at first diagnosis, before treatment began.

Researchers defined stable Graves' hyperthyroidism as no ophthalmopathy progression within 18 months. Amplified TCR beta CDR3 regions derived from RNA transcripts. HTBI primers were used for first-round RT-PCR of the TCR CDR3. TCRdb re-analysed the multiplex PCR reads in MiXCR, keeping a single row per CDR3 protein. Here the sample spans more than 350,000 distinct CDR3 sequences, around 14% being singletons. This TCR was recovered from a woman in her 30s with Graves' hyperthyroidism. What was sequenced was blood. The genes are TRBV30 and TRBJ2-7; tentative D call: TRBD2 (6 bases). The DNA for the CDR3 is TGTGCCTGGAGTCCAGCGGGTGGCCCCCCTTACGAGCAGTACTTC. Translated: CAWSPAGGPPYEQYF. Looking up the rest from reference TRBV30 and TRBJ2-7 gives the full variable domain: SQTIHQWPATLVQPVGSPLSLECTVEGTSNPNLYWYRQAAGRGLQLLFYSVGIGQISSEVPQNLSASRPQDRQFILSSKKLLLSDSGFYLCAWSPAGGPPYEQYFGPGTRLTVT.